The rows below give T cell receptor beta chains drawn from one sample of a study of shared clonotypes between healthy human individuals. Data came from immunoSEQ multiplex PCR; TCRdb stores just in-frame clones and leaves some out. The sample holds about 2.1 million clones; about 94% are singletons and the top ten take around 1.8%. Sequencing was performed on naive CD8+ T cells from PBMCs. These receptor sequences come from a man between 18 and 35 years old in good health. Some clones in this sample may be carry-over from other donors' samples. Both conserved end residues are part of each CDR3. The order of the fields is D gene, V gene, J gene, clone size, CDR3 protein, CDR3 DNA. The D gene is left open where the match is weak. Only part of the rows carry a size: once, few, many, or a class if the clone is expanded.

.	TRBV4-3	TRBJ2-2	.	CASTTGLSNTGELFF	TGCGCCAGCACCACGGGTCTGTCAAACACCGGGGAGCTGTTTTTT
TRBD1	TRBV4-1	TRBJ2-7	.	CASSQANAGQGTYEQYF	TGCGCCAGCAGCCAAGCCAACGCGGGACAGGGAACCTACGAGCAGTACTTC
TRBD2	TRBV18	TRBJ2-5	once	CASSPSVAGDQETQYF	TGTGCCAGCTCACCGTCGGTAGCGGGAGACCAAGAGACCCAGTACTTC
TRBD1	TRBV6-5	TRBJ1-6	once	CASSSTGGISPLHF	TGTGCCAGCAGTTCGACAGGGGGTATTTCACCCCTCCACTTT
.	TRBV29-1	TRBJ2-1	.	CSVTPTGAYNEQFF	TGCAGCGTTACCCCGACAGGCGCCTACAATGAGCAGTTCTTC
TRBD2	TRBV6-6	TRBJ2-2	once	CASSYSRAGVAGELFF	TGTGCCAGCAGTTACTCGCGAGCGGGAGTAGCCGGGGAGCTGTTTTTT
.	TRBV11-2	TRBJ1-1	.	CASSHIVRTEAFF	TGTGCCAGCAGCCACATCGTCAGGACTGAAGCTTTCTTT
TRBD2	TRBV7-9	TRBJ2-1	.	CASSLASGRYNEQFF	TGTGCCAGCAGCTTAGCCAGCGGGAGATACAATGAGCAGTTCTTC
.	TRBV27	TRBJ2-7	.	CASSLSYRAPSHEQYF	TGTGCCAGCAGTTTATCGTACAGGGCCCCCTCCCACGAGCAGTACTTC
.	TRBV27	TRBJ1-2	.	CASSSDRDGYTF	TGTGCCAGCAGTTCCGACAGAGATGGCTACACCTTC
.	TRBV7-2	TRBJ2-7	.	CASSLGRRDVYEQYF	TGTGCCAGCAGCTTAGGCCGCCGGGACGTCTACGAGCAGTACTTC
.	TRBV4-2	TRBJ2-7	.	CASSLGTEASYEQYF	TGTGCCAGCAGCCTTGGGACTGAGGCCTCCTACGAGCAGTACTTC
.	TRBV6-1	TRBJ1-1	.	CASSDGPSLTEAFF	TGTGCCAGCAGTGATGGACCTTCCCTCACTGAAGCTTTCTTT
TRBD1	TRBV27	TRBJ1-6	.	CASTNTGGNSPLHF	TGTGCCAGCACCAATACAGGGGGGAATTCACCCCTCCACTTT
.	TRBV7-9	TRBJ2-7	.	CASSFIQGYEQYF	TGTGCCAGCAGCTTTATACAGGGCTACGAGCAGTACTTC
.	TRBV12-5	TRBJ2-7	.	CASGLFDRAYEQYF	TGTGCTAGTGGTTTGTTCGACAGAGCCTACGAGCAGTACTTC